The clone carrying this TCR beta chain was observed a few times. The record originates from a study of T-cell reconstitution after alpha-beta-depleted transplantation in children. This CDR3 spans 15 amino acids. The V end was cut by 2 bases, the J end by 10 bases, with 18 bases between. CDR1 is MDHEN, CDR2 SYDVKM, per germline. Molecular barcoding with unique molecular identifiers was used for the TCRbeta library. TCRdb itself ran the PCR reads through MiXCR, one entry per CDR3 protein. This table has about 580,000 distinct CDR3 sequences, roughly 23% appearing once. The chain has TRBV28 and TRBJ2-1; D might be TRBD1 (5 bases). The receptor's source is a boy younger than two who had a stem cell transplant for acute myeloid leukemia, so the T cells may come from the graft donor. The source was PBMCs, mostly from graft donor cells, collected 360 days after TCRalphabeta/CD19-depleted stem cell transplant. Here the CDR3 reads CASSLLPGQAREQFF. The CDR3 DNA follows: TGTGCCAGCAGTTTACTCCCAGGACAAGCGCGGGAGCAGTTCTTC.